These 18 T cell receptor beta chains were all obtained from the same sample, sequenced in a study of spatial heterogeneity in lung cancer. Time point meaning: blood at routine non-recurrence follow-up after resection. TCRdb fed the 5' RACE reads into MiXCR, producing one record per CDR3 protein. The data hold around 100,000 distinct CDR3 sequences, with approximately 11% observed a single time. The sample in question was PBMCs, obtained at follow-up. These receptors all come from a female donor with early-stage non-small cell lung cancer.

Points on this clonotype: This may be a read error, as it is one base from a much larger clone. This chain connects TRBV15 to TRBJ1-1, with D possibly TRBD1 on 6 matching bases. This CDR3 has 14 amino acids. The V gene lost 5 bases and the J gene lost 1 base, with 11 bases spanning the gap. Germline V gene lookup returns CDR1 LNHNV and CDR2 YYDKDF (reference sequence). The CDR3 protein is CATSGDNRNTEAFF. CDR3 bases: TGTGCCACCAGCGGGGACAACCGGAACACTGAAGCTTTCTTT.

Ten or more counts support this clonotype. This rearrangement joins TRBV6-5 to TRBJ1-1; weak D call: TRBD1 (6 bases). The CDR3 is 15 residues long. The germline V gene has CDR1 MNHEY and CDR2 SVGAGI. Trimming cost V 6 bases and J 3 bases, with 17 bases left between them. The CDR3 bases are TGTGCCAGCAGACCACCTTCAGGGGACTACACTGAAGCTTTCTTT. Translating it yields CASRPPSGDYTEAFF.

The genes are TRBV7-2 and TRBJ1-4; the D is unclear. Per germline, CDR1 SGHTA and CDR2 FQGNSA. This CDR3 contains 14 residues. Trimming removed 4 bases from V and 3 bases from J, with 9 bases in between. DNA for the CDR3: TGTGCCAGCAGCTATTACAGCCCTAATGAAAAACTGTTTTTT. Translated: CASSYYSPNEKLFF.

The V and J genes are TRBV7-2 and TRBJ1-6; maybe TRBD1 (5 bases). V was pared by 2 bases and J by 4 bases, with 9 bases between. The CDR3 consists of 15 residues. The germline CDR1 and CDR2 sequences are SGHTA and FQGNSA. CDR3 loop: CASSLTGRYNSPLHF. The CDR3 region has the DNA TGTGCCAGCAGCTTAACGGGACGTTATAATTCACCCCTCCACTTT.

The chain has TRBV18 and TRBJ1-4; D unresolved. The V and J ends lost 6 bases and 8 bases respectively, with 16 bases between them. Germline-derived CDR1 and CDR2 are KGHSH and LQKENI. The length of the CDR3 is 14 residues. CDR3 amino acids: CASSFGVSNEKLFF. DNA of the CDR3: TGTGCCAGCTCCTTTGGGGTGAGCAACGAAAAACTGTTTTTT.

CDR3 protein: CASSFTQSPNTEAFF. CDR3 nucleotide sequence: TGTGCCAGCAGCTTTACCCAATCACCGAACACTGAAGCTTTCTTT. V usage is TRBV11-2 and J usage is TRBJ1-1; D unclear. V was pared by 3 bases and J by 1 base, with 12 bases between. The CDR3 is made up of 15 amino acids. CDR1 is SGHAT, CDR2 FQNNGV, per germline. Drawing the rest from reference TRBV11-2 and TRBJ1-1, the complete variable domain is EAGVAQSPRYKIIEKRQSVAFWCNPISGHATLYWYQQILGQGPKLLIQFQNNGVVDDSQLPKDRFSAERLKGVDSTLKIQPAKLEDSAVYLCASSFTQSPNTEAFFGQGTRLTVV.

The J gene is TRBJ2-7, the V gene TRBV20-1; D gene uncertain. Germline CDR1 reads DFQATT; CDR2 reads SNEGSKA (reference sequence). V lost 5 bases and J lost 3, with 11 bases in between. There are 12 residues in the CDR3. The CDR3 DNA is TGCAGTGCTCCCCGCTTTCTCTACGAGCAGTACTTC. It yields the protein CSAPRFLYEQYF.

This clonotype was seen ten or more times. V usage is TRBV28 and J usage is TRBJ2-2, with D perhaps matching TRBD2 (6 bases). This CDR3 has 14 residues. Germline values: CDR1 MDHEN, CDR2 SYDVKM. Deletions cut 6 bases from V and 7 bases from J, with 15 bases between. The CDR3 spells CASRGGTVFGELFF. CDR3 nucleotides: TGTGCCAGCAGAGGCGGGACCGTTTTCGGGGAGCTGTTTTTT.

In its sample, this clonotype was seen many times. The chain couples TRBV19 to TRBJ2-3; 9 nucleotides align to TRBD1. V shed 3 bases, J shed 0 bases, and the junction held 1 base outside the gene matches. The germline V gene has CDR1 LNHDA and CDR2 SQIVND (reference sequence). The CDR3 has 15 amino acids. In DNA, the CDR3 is TGTGCCAGTAGTATTGGGACAGGGAGCACAGATACGCAGTATTTT. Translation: CASSIGTGSTDTQYF.

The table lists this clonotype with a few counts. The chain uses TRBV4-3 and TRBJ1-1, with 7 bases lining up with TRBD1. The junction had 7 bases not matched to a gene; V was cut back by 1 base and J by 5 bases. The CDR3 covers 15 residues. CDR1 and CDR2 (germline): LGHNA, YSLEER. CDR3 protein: CASSQGAGGGTEAFF. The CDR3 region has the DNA TGCGCCAGCAGCCAAGGGGCAGGGGGAGGGACTGAAGCTTTCTTT.

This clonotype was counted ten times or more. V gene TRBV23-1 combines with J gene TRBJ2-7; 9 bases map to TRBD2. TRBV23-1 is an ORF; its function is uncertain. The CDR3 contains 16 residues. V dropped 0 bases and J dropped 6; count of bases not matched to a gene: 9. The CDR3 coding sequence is TGCGCCAGCAGTCAATCGCTTCTAGCGGGAATGGGCGAGCAGTACGTC. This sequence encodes CASSQSLLAGMGEQYV.

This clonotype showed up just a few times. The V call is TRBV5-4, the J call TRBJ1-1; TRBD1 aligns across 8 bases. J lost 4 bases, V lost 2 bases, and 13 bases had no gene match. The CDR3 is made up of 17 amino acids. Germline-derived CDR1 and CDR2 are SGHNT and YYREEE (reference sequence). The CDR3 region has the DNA TGTGCCAGCAGCTTCAGACAGGGGAATATAGCTGGCACTGAAGCTTTCTTT. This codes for CASSFRQGNIAGTEAFF.

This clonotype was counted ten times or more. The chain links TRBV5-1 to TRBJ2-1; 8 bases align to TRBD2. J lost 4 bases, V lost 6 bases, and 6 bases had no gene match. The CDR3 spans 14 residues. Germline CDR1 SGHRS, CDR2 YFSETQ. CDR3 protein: CASTGGQYYNEQFF. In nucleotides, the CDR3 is TGCGCCAGCACGGGGGGGCAATATTACAATGAGCAGTTCTTC.

The CDR3 coding sequence is TGTGCCAGTAGTAACCCCGACCCCTGGGCAGGAAAGCGGATTAACTCCGGGGAGCTGTTTTTT. Encoded protein: CASSNPDPWAGKRINSGELFF. The chain is built from TRBV19 and TRBJ2-2, with D possibly being TRBD2 (5 bases). The CDR3 has 21 amino acids. The germline V gene encodes CDR1 LNHDA and CDR2 SQIVND (reference sequence). V lost 4 bases, J lost 6 bases, and 33 bases lay in between.

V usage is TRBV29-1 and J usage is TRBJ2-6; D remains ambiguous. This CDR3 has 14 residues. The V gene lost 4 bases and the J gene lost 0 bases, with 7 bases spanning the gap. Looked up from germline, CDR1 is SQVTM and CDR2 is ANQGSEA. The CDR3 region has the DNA TGCAGCGTTGGGGTCAGCTCTGGGGCCAACGTCCTGACTTTC. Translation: CSVGVSSGANVLTF.

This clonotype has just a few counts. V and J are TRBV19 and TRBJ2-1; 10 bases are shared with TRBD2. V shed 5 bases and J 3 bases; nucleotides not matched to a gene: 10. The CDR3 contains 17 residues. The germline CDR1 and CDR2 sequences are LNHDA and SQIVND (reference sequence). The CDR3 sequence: CASSARTSGTHYNEQFF. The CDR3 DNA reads TGTGCCAGTAGTGCCCGGACTAGCGGAACTCACTACAATGAGCAGTTCTTC.

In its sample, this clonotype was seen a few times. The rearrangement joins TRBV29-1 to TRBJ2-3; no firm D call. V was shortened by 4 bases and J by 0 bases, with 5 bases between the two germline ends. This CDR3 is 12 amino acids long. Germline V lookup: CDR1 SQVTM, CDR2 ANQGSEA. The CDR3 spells CSVGTSTDTQYF. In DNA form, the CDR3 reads TGCAGCGTTGGCACGAGCACAGATACGCAGTATTTT.

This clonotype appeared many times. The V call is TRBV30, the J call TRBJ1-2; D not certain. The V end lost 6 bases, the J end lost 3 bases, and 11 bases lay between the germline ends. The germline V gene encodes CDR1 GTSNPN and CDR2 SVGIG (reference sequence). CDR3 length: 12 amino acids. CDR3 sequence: CACQGLDYGYTF. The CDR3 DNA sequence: TGTGCCTGCCAAGGACTTGACTATGGCTACACCTTC.